Described below is a single TCR beta chain sequence and its context. The antigen is not known. These data originate in a study of OX40 agonist ivuxolimab in advanced cancers. The overall study: People who had prior anti-PD-1, anti-PD-L1 or anti-CTLA-4 therapy could take part, and around 39% had some.

Germline values: CDR1 SEHNR, CDR2 FQNEAQ (reference sequence). V lost 5 bases and J lost 0, with 11 bases in between. The CDR3 totals 15 residues. The data were produced by immunoSEQ multiplex PCR, yet TCRdb's version contains in-frame clones alone and is incomplete. In the table there are fewer than 30,000 clones, roughly 76% of which are singletons. Overall study findings and caveats: Individuals who were partial responders at 0.1-3.0 mg/kg had clonal expansion that ranked among the lowest. Relative to CD4+, CD8+ T cells held more expanded clones on average.

V is TRBV7-9 and J is TRBJ1-3; D gene ambiguous. The source material was CD4+ or CD8+ T cells sorted from blood, sampled in a trial of the OX40 agonist ivuxolimab. This TCR derives from an adult with an advanced solid tumor such as melanoma, head and neck, liver or kidney cancer. The CDR3 sequence: CASSRGPISGNTIYF. CDR3 nucleotides: TGTGCCAGCAGCCGTGGACCAATCTCTGGAAACACCATATATTTT.